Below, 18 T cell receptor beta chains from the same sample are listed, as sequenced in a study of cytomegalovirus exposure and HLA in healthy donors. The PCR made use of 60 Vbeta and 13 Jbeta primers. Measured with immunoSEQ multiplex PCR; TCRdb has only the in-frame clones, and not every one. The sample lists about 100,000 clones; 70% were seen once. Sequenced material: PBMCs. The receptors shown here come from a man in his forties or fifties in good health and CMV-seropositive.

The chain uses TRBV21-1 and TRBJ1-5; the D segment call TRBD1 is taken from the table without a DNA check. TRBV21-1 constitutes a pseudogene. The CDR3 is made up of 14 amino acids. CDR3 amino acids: CASSKGACNQPQHF. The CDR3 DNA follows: TGTGCCAGCAGCAAAGGGGCATGCAATCAGCCCCAGCATTTT.

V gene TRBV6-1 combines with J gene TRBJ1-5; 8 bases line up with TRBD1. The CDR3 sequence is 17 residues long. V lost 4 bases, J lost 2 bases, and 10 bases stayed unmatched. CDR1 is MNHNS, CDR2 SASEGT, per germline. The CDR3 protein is CASSGGSRGRGNQPQHF. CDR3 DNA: TGTGCCAGCAGTGGAGGAAGCAGGGGGCGTGGCAATCAGCCCCAGCATTTT.

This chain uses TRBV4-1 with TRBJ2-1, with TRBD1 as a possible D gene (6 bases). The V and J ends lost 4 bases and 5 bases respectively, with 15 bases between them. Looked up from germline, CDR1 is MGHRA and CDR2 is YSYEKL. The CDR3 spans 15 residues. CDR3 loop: CASSPGATTHNEQFF. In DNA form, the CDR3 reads TGCGCCAGCAGCCCAGGGGCCACCACGCACAATGAGCAGTTCTTC.

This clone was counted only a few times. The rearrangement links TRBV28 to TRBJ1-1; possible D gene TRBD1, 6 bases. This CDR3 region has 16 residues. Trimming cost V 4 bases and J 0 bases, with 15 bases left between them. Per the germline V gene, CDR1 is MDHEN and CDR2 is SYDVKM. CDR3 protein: CASSSPGEGVNTEAFF. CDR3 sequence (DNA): TGTGCCAGCAGTTCCCCGGGTGAGGGGGTGAACACTGAAGCTTTCTTT.

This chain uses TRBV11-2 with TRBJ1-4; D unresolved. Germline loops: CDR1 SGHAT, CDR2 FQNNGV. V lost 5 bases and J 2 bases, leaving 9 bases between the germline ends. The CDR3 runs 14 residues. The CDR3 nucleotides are TGTGCCAGCAGCCCCTCGGTGACTAATGAAAAACTGTTTTTT. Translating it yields CASSPSVTNEKLFF.

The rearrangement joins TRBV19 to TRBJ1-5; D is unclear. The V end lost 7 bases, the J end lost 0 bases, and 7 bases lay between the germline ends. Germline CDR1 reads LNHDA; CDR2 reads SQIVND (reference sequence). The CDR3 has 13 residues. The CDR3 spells CASNTNSNQPQHF. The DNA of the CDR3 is TGTGCCAGTAACACCAATAGCAATCAGCCCCAGCATTTT.

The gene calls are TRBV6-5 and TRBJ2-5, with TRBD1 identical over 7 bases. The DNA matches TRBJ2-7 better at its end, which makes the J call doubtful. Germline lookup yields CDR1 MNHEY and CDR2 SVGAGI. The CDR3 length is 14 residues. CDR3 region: CASSYNRDSHEQYF. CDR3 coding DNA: TGTGCCAGCAGTTACAACCGGGACAGCCACGAGCAGTACTTC.

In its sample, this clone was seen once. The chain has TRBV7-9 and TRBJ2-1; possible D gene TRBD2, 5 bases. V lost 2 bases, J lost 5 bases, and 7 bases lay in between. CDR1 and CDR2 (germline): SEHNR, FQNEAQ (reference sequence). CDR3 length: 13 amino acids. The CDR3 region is CASSLPGNNEQFF. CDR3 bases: TGTGCCAGCAGCTTACCCGGGAACAATGAGCAGTTCTTC.

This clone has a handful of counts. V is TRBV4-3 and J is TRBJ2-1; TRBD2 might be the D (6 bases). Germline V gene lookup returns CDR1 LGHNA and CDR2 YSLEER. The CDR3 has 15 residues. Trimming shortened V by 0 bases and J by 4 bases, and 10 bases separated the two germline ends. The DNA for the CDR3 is TGCGCCAGCAGCCAAGATCAGGGAGGATACAATGAGCAGTTCTTC. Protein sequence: CASSQDQGGYNEQFF.

CDR3: CSADRAYGYTF. In DNA form, the CDR3 reads TGCAGCGCCGACAGAGCCTATGGCTACACCTTC. This sequence joins TRBV29-1 and TRBJ1-2, with a possible D match to TRBD1 (5 bases). This CDR3 comprises 11 residues. In germline, CDR1 is SQVTM, CDR2 ANQGSEA. V was trimmed by 7 bases and J by 4 bases, leaving 10 bases between them.

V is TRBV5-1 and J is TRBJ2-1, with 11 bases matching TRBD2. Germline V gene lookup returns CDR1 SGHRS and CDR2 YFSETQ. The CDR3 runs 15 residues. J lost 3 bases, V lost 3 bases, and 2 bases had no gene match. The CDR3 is CASSSGTSGYNEQFF. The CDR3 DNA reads TGCGCCAGCAGCTCCGGGACTAGCGGCTACAATGAGCAGTTCTTC.

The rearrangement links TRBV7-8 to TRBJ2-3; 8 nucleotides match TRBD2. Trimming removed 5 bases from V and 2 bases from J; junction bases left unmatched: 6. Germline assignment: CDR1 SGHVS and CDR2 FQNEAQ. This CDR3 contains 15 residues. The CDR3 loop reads CASSTQRENTDTQYF. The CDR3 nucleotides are TGTGCCAGCAGCACCCAGCGGGAGAACACAGATACGCAGTATTTT.

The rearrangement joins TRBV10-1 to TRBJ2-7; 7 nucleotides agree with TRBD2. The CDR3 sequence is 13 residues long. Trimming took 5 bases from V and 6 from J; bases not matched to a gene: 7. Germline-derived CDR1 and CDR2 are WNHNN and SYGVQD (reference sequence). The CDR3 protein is CASSRTRSSEQYF. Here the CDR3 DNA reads TGCGCCAGCAGTCGGACTAGGTCGAGCGAGCAGTACTTC.

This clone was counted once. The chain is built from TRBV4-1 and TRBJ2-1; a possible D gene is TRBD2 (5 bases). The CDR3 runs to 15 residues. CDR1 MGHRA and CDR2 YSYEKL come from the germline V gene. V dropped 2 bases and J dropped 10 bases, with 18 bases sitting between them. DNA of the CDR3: TGCGCCAGCAGCCAAAAGACCCCCCTAGGCGGGGAGCAGTTCTTC. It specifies CASSQKTPLGGEQFF.

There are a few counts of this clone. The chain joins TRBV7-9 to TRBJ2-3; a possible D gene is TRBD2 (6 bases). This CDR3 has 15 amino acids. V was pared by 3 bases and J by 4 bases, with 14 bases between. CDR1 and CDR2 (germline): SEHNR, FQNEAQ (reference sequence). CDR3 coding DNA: TGTGCCAGCAGCTTCCGCCGAGGAGGGGCAGATACGCAGTATTTT. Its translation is CASSFRRGGADTQYF.

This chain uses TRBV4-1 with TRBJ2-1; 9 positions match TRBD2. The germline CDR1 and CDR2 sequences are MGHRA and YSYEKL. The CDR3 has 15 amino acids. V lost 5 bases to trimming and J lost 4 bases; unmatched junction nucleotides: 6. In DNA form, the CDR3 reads TGCGCCAGCAGCTTGACTAGCGGACCTTACAATGAGCAGTTCTTC. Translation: CASSLTSGPYNEQFF.

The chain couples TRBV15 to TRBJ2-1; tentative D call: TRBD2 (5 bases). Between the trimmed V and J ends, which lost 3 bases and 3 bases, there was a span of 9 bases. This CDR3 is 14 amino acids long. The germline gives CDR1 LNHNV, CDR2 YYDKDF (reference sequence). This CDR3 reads CATSRDGIYNEQFF. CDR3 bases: TGTGCCACCAGCAGGGACGGGATCTACAATGAGCAGTTCTTC. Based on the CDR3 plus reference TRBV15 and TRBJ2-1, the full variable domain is DAMVIQNPRYQVTQFGKPVTLSCSQTLNHNVMYWYQQKSSQAPKLLFHYYDKDFNNEADTPDNFQSRRPNTSFCFLDIRSPGLGDTAMYLCATSRDGIYNEQFFGPGTRLTVL.

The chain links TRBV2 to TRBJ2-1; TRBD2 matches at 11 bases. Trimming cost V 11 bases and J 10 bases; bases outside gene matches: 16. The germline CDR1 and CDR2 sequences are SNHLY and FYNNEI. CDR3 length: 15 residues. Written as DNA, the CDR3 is TGTGCCGGCCTCAGAGCCGGGACTAGCGGCCGGGAGCAGTTCTTC. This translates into CAGLRAGTSGREQFF. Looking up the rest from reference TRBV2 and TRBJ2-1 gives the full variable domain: EPEVTQTPSHQVTQMGQEVILRCVPISNHLYFYWYRQILGQKVEFLVSFYNNEISEKSEIFDDQFSVERPDGSNFTLKIRSTKLEDSAMYFCAGLRAGTSGREQFFGPGTRLTVL.